Listed here is a single T cell receptor (beta chain). The data were obtained in a study of OX40 agonist ivuxolimab in advanced cancers. Some clones are missing from TCRdb's copy, which holds only in-frame ones; the method was immunoSEQ multiplex PCR. Among fewer than 40,000 clones, about three quarters were seen once, and the ten largest hold around 9.3%. Germline V CDR1 and CDR2: SGHDT, YYEEEE. The CDR3 extends over 14 amino acids. Trimming removed 5 bases at V and 7 bases at J, with 18 bases between. The sequencing used CD4+ or CD8+ T cells sorted from blood, collected in a trial of the OX40 agonist ivuxolimab. The sequence was obtained from an adult with an advanced solid tumor such as melanoma, head and neck, liver or kidney cancer. This chain uses TRBV5-6 with TRBJ1-1, with no clear D. The CDR3 is CASSDIPPGSEAFF. CDR3 nucleotide sequence: TGTGCCAGCAGTGACATTCCCCCCGGGAGTGAAGCTTTCTTT.